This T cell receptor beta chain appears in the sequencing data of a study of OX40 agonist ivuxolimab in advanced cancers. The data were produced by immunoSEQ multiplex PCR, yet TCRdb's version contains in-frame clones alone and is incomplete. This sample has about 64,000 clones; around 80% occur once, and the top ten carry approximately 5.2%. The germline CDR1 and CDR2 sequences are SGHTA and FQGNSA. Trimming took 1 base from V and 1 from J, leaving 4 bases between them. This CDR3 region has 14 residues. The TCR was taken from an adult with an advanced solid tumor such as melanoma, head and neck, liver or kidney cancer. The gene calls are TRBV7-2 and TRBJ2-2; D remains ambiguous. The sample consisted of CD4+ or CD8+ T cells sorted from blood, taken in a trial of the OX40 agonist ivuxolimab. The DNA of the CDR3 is TGTGCCAGCAGCTTAGATTGGAACACCGGGGAGCTGTTTTTT. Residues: CASSLDWNTGELFF.